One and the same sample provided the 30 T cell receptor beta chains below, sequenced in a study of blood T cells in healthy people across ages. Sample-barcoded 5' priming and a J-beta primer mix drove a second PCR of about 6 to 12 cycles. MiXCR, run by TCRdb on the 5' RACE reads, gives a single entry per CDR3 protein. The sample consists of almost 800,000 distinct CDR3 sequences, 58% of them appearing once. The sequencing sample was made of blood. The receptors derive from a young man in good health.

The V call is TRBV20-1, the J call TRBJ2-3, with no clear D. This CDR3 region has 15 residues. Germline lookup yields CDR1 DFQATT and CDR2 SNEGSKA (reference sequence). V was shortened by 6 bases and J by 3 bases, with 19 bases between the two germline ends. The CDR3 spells CSARTGFDKTDTQYF. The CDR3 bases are TGCAGTGCAAGGACCGGGTTTGATAAGACAGATACGCAGTATTTT.

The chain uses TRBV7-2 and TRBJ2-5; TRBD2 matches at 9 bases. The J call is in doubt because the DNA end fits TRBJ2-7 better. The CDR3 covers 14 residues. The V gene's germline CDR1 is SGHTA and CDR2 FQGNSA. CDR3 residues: CASRRTSVEDEQYF. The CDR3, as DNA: TGTGCCAGCAGACGGACTAGCGTGGAGGACGAGCAGTACTTC.

The chain's CDR3 is CASSLVTRRDYGYTF. The CDR3 bases are TGTGCCAGCAGTTTGGTGACCAGGAGGGACTATGGCTACACCTTC. V is TRBV28 and J is TRBJ1-2; unclear D gene. Trimming took off 3 bases at V and 3 bases at J, with 14 bases between the two ends. Germline lookup yields CDR1 MDHEN and CDR2 SYDVKM. The CDR3 loop spans 15 amino acids.

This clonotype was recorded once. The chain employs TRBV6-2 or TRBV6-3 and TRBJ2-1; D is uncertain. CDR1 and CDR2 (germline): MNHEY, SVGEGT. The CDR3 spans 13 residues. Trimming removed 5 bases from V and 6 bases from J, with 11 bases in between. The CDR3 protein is CASSDPTPNEQFF. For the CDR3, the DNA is TGTGCCAGCAGTGACCCGACCCCCAATGAGCAGTTCTTC.

CDR3 sequence: CASSSGGPLNEQFF. The CDR3 region has the DNA TGTGCCAGCAGCTCTGGGGGGCCTTTGAATGAGCAGTTCTTC. This chain connects TRBV5-4 to TRBJ2-1; tentatively, D is TRBD1 or TRBD2 (6 bases each). The CDR3 totals 14 residues. Germline lookup yields CDR1 SGHNT and CDR2 YYREEE (reference sequence). The V gene lost 3 bases and the J gene lost 7 bases, with 14 bases spanning the gap.

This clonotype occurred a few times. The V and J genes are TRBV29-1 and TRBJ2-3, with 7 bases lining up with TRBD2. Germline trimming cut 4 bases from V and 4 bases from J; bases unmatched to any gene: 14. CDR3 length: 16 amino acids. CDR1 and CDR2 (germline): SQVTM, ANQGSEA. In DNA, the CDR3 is TGCAGCGTTGGGCCTCCCTCGGGGGGAGGCCCAGATACGCAGTATTTT. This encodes CSVGPPSGGGPDTQYF.

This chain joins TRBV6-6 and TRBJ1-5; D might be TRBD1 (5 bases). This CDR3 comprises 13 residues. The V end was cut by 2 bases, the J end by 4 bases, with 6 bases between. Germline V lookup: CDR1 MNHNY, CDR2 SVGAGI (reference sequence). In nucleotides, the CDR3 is TGTGCCAGCAGTTACGGGGCAAATCAGCCCCAGCATTTT. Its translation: CASSYGANQPQHF.

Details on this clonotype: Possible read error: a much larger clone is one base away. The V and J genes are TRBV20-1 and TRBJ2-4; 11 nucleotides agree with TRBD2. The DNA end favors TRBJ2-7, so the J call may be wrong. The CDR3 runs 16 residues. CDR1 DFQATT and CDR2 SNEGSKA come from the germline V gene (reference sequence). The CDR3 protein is CSATAIAGGHPYEQYF. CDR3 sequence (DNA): TGCAGTGCTACTGCGATAGCGGGGGGGCACCCCTACGAGCAGTACTTC.

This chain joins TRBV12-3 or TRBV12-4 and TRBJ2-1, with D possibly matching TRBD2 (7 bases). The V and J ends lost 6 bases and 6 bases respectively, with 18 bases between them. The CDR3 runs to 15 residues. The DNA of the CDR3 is TGTGCCAGCAGCTTGGAAGCGGGACACCCCAATGAGCAGTTCTTC. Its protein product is CASSLEAGHPNEQFF.

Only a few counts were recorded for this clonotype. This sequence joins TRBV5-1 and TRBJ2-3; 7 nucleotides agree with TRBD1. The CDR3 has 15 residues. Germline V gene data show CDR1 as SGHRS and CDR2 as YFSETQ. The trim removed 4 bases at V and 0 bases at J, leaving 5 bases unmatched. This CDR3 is CASSPRQGSTDTQYF. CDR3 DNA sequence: TGCGCCAGCAGCCCTCGACAGGGTAGCACAGATACGCAGTATTTT.

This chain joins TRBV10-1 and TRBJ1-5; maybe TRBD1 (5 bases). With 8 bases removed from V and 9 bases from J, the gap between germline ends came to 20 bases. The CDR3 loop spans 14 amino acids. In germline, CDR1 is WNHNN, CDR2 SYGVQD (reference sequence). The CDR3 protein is CASGWGPLRSPQHF. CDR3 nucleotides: TGCGCCAGCGGGTGGGGACCCCTCCGATCGCCCCAGCATTTT.

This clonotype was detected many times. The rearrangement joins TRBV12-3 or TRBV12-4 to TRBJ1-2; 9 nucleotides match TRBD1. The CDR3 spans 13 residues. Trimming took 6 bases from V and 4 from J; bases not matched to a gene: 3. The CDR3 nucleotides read TGTGCCAGCAGGACGACAGGGGGCTATGGCTACACCTTC. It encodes CASRTTGGYGYTF.

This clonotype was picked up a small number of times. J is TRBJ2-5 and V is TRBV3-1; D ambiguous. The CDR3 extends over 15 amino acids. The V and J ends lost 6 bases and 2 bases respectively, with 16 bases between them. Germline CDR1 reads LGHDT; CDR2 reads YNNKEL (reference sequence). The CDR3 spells CASRDRVEQQETQYF. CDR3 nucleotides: TGTGCCAGCAGAGACCGGGTCGAGCAACAAGAGACCCAGTACTTC.

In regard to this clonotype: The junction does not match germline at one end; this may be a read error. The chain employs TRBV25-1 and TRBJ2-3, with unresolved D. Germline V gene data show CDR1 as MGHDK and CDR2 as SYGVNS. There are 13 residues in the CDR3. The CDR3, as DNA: TGTGCCAGCTGTGATAAGGGAACAGATACGCAGTATTTT. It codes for CASCDKGTDTQYF.

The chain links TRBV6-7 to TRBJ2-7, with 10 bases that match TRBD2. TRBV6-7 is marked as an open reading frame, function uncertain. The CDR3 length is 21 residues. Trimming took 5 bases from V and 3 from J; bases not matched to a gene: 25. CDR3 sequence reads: CASSQHPHMGLATLKIYEQYF. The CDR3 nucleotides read TGTGCCAGCAGTCAACACCCCCATATGGGACTAGCGACATTAAAGATCTACGAGCAGTACTTC.

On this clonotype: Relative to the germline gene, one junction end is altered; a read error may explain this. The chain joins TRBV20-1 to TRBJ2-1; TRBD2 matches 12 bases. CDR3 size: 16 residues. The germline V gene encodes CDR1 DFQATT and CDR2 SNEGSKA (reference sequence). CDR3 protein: CSARRASGGAYYEQFF. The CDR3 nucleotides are TGCAGTGCTAGGCGGGCTAGCGGGGGGGCCTACTATGAGCAGTTCTTC.

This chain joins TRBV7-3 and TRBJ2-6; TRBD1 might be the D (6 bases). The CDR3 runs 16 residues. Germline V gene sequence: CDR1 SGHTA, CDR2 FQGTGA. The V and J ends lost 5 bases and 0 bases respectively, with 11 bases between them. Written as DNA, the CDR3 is TGTGCCAGCAGCAGGGACACCGCCTCTGGGGCCAACGTCCTGACTTTC. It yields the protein CASSRDTASGANVLTF.

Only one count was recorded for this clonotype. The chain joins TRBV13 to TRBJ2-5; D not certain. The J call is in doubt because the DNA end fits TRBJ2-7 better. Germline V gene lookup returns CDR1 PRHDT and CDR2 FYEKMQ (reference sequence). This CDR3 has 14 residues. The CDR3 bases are TGTGCCAGCAGCTTAGGTTTGGGCCCTCGCGAGCAGTACTTC. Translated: CASSLGLGPREQYF.

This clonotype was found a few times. CDR3 in amino acids: CASIPPSGFSSYNEQFF. The CDR3 DNA sequence: TGTGCCAGCATCCCGCCTAGTGGGTTCAGCTCCTACAATGAGCAGTTCTTC. This chain connects TRBV6-1 to TRBJ2-1; D unresolved. The CDR3 covers 17 residues. Germline values: CDR1 MNHNS, CDR2 SASEGT. The ends were cut back, 7 bases at V and 0 bases at J, with 19 bases in the middle.

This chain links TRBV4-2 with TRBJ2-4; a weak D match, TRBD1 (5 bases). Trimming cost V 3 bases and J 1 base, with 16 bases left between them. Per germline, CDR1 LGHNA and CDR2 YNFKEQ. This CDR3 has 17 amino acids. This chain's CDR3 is CASSQTGAGWAKNIQYF. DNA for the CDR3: TGTGCCAGCAGCCAGACTGGGGCAGGATGGGCCAAAAACATTCAGTACTTC.

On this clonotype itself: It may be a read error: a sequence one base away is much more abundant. The CDR3, as DNA: TGCAGTGCTTCTAAGGGACTACGCTCCTACAATGAGCAGTACTTC. Translated, it gives CSASKGLRSYNEQYF. The chain carries TRBV20-1 and TRBJ2-1; 7 bases map to TRBD2. The better agreement between TRBJ2-7 and the DNA end casts doubt on the J call. Per the germline V gene, CDR1 is DFQATT and CDR2 is SNEGSKA (reference sequence). This CDR3 has 15 residues.

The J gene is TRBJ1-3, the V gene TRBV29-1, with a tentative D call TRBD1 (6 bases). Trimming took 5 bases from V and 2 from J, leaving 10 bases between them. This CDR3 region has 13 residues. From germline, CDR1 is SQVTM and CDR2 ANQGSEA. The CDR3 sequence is CSVRRTAGNTIYF. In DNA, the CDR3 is TGCAGCGTTCGGAGGACAGCTGGAAACACCATATATTTT.

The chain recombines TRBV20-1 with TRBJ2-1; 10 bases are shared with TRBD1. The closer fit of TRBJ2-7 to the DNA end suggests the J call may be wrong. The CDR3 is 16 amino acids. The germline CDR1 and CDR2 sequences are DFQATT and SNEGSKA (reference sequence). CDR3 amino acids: CSARDRGTGAGYEQYF. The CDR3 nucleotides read TGCAGTGCTAGAGATCGGGGGACAGGGGCTGGCTACGAGCAGTACTTC.

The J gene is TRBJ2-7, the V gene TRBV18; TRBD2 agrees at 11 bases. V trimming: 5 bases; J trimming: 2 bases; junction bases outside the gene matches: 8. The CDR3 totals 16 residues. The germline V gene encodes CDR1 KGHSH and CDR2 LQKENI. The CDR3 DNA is TGTGCCAGCTCATTGGGGACTAGCGGTACACCCTACGAGCAGTACTTC. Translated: CASSLGTSGTPYEQYF.

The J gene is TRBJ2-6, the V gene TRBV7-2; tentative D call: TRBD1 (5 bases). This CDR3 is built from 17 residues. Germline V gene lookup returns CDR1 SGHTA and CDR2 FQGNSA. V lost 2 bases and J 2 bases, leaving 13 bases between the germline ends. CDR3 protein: CASSLQGLQAGANVLTF. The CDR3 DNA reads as TGTGCCAGCAGCTTACAGGGTTTGCAAGCTGGGGCCAACGTCCTGACTTTC.

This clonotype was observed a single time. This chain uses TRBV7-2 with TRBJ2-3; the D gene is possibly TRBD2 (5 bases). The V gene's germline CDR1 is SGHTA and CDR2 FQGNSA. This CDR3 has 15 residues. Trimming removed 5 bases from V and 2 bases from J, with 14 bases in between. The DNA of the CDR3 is TGTGCCAGCAGCCAGCGGCTTTCTTCCACAGATACGCAGTATTTT. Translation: CASSQRLSSTDTQYF.

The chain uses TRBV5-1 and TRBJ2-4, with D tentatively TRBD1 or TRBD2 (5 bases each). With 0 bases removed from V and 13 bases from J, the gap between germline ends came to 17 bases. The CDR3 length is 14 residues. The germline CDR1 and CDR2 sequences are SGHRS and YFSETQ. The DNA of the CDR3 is TGCGCCAGCAGCTTGGCGGCCAGGGTGAGGGAGCAGTACTTC. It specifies CASSLAARVREQYF.

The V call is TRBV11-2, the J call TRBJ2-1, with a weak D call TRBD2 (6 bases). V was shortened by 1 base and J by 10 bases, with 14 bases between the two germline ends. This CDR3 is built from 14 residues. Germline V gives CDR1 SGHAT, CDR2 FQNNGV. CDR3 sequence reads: CASSLATLALEQFF. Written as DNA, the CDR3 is TGTGCCAGCAGCTTAGCAACACTAGCATTAGAGCAGTTCTTC.

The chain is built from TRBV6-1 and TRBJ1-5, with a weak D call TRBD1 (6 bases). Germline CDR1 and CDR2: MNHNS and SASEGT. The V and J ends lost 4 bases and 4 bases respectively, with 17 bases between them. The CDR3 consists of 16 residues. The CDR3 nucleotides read TGTGCCAGCAGTGCAAACAGGGTCCCGACGAATCAGCCCCAGCATTTT. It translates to CASSANRVPTNQPQHF.

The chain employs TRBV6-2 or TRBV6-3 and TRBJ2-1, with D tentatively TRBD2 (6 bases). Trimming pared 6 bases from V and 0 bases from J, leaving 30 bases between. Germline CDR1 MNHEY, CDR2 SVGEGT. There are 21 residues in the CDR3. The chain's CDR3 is CASSPRVRVAARTLSYNEQFF. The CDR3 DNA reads TGTGCCAGCAGCCCCAGGGTTCGAGTAGCGGCACGTACCCTCTCCTACAATGAGCAGTTCTTC.